This T cell receptor beta chain was captured in a study of human CD8 memory T cell subsets. It was negative magnetic separation that enriched the total CD8+ T cells. Per subset, duplicate vials of more than 130,000 sorted CD8+ T cells supplied RNA. Its frequency marks this clonotype as large. Libraries of TCR beta chains were produced by 5' RACE (UMI-labeled). From the 5' RACE reads, TCRdb lists one entry per CDR3 protein and no DNA. This repertoire includes around 9,800 distinct CDR3 sequences. This CDR3 has 16 amino acids. Source material: CD8+ T cells from PBMCs. The TCR originated in a human donor in good health. This chain connects TRBV21-1 to TRBJ2-7; TCRdb proposes TRBD2, but this gene call is untestable without DNA. TRBV21-1 is flagged as a pseudogene. The CDR3 spells CASSKMEMPLTYEQYF.